One and the same sample provided the 32 T cell receptor beta chains below, sequenced in a study of blood T cell repertoires in COVID-19. Method: immunoSEQ multiplex PCR; TCRdb's copy keeps in-frame clones and lacks some. The sample includes approximately 24,000 clones, 89% of them seen just once. The sample comprised peripheral blood. The receptors were sampled from a human donor in a cohort sampled during active COVID-19.

This clone was found a few times. The chain combines TRBV5-4 with TRBJ2-7, with TRBD2 as a possible D gene (5 bases). The germline gives CDR1 SGHNT, CDR2 YYREEE (reference sequence). The CDR3 consists of 15 residues. Trimming took 4 bases from V and 5 from J, leaving 19 bases between them. CDR3 sequence: CASSPEGLATHEQYF. For the CDR3, the DNA is TGTGCCAGCAGCCCCGAGGGCCTAGCCACCCACGAGCAGTACTTC.

The V call is TRBV7-2, the J call TRBJ2-3; 9 bases match TRBD2. The germline gives CDR1 SGHTA, CDR2 FQGNSA. This CDR3 contains 19 residues. With 1 base clipped from V and 3 bases from J, the junction kept 14 bases outside the gene matches. The CDR3 is CASSLDRESGGGVTDTQYF. The CDR3 bases are TGTGCCAGCAGCTTAGACAGGGAATCAGGCGGGGGGGTGACAGATACGCAGTATTTT.

This chain joins TRBV10-3 and TRBJ2-7; TRBD1 agrees at 7 bases. V shed 9 bases and J 3 bases; nucleotides not matched to a gene: 8. The CDR3 spans 13 residues. Germline-derived CDR1 and CDR2 are ENHRY and SYGVKD. Written as DNA, the CDR3 is TGTGCCATGAGACAGGGCGATAACTACGAGCAGTACTTC. It translates to CAMRQGDNYEQYF.

The V gene is TRBV11-2, the J gene TRBJ1-2; TRBD1 matches 7 bases. The CDR3 covers 14 residues. V was clipped by 1 base and J by 1 base; unmatched bases: 0. CDR1 SGHAT and CDR2 FQNNGV come from the germline V gene. The CDR3 DNA reads TGTGCCAGCAGCTTAGCAGGGGGTAACTATGGCTACACCTTC. This sequence encodes CASSLAGGNYGYTF.

The chain joins TRBV19 to TRBJ2-1; TRBD1 agrees at 10 bases. Trimming cost V 0 bases and J 4 bases; bases outside gene matches: 12. The CDR3 length is 19 residues. The germline V gene encodes CDR1 LNHDA and CDR2 SQIVND (reference sequence). CDR3 protein: CASSIDAGQGGYSYNEQFF. CDR3 DNA: TGTGCCAGTAGTATAGACGCCGGACAGGGGGGATATTCGTACAATGAGCAGTTCTTC. Together with reference TRBV19 and TRBJ2-1, the CDR3 gives the full variable domain: DGGITQSPKYLFRKEGQNVTLSCEQNLNHDAMYWYRQDPGQGLRLIYYSQIVNDFQKGDIAEGYSVSREKKESFPLTVTSAQKNPTAFYLCASSIDAGQGGYSYNEQFFGPGTRLTVL.

The V gene is TRBV5-1, the J gene TRBJ1-2; D is uncertain. The CDR3 sequence is 15 residues long. V was pared by 0 bases and J by 2 bases, with 11 bases between. Per the germline V gene, CDR1 is SGHRS and CDR2 is YFSETQ. Here the CDR3 DNA reads TGCGCCAGCAGCTTGGGGGCAGGTGGCAACTATGGCTACACCTTC. It is translated as CASSLGAGGNYGYTF.

The V call is TRBV5-1, the J call TRBJ1-2; 7 positions match TRBD1. Trimming took 4 bases from V and 4 from J; bases not matched to a gene: 10. The CDR3 length is 15 residues. Germline lookup yields CDR1 SGHRS and CDR2 YFSETQ. The CDR3 DNA is TGCGCCAGCAGCCCCGGACAGGCAACTAGCTATGGCTACACCTTC. Protein product: CASSPGQATSYGYTF.

V gene TRBV27 combines with J gene TRBJ2-2, with TRBD2 matching over 9 bases. V lost 5 bases and J lost 4; bases outside the gene matches: 11. Germline-derived CDR1 and CDR2 are MNHEY and SMNVEV (reference sequence). This CDR3 has 17 amino acids. In DNA, the CDR3 is TGTGCCAGCAGTCCACCGGGACTAGCTAGGGGCACCGGGGAGCTGTTTTTT. Translation: CASSPPGLARGTGELFF.

Only one count was recorded for this clone. The genes are TRBV7-2 and TRBJ2-2; a weak D match, TRBD2 (6 bases). Deletions cut 5 bases from V and 4 bases from J, with 20 bases between. Germline V gene lookup returns CDR1 SGHTA and CDR2 FQGNSA. The length of the CDR3 is 17 residues. This CDR3 reads CASSPHGGRSATGELFF. Here the CDR3 DNA reads TGTGCCAGCAGCCCCCACGGTGGGAGGTCGGCCACCGGGGAGCTGTTTTTT.

This rearrangement joins TRBV2 to TRBJ2-7; D might be TRBD2 (5 bases). V lost 3 bases to trimming and J lost 5 bases, with 11 bases between them. The CDR3 totals 13 residues. Germline CDR1 SNHLY, CDR2 FYNNEI. The CDR3 DNA follows: TGTGCCAGCAGTGAGGAGGACTTCCACGAGCAGTACTTC. This translates into CASSEEDFHEQYF.

The chain is built from TRBV30 and TRBJ1-1; TRBD1 agrees at 9 bases. The CDR3 covers 14 residues. Germline CDR1 reads GTSNPN; CDR2 reads SVGIG (reference sequence). V lost 0 bases to trimming and J lost 5 bases; unmatched junction nucleotides: 4. This chain's CDR3 is CAWSVGQGWTEAFF. The CDR3 DNA reads as TGTGCCTGGAGTGTGGGACAGGGTTGGACTGAAGCTTTCTTT.

The chain combines TRBV6-4 with TRBJ1-2; no clear D. CDR3 size: 13 residues. The V end was cut by 7 bases, the J end by 0 bases, with 9 bases between. The germline V gene encodes CDR1 MRHNA and CDR2 SNTAGT. The CDR3, as DNA: TGTGCCAGCACCAGGAACTCTAACTATGGCTACACCTTC. Its translation: CASTRNSNYGYTF.

In this sample, this clone turned up once. V gene TRBV6-2 or TRBV6-3 combines with J gene TRBJ2-5; possible D gene TRBD2, 5 bases. Per the germline V gene, CDR1 is MNHEY and CDR2 is SVGEGT. V was cut by 5 bases and J by 5 bases, with 12 bases left in between. CDR3 length equals 13 residues. The CDR3 bases are TGTGCCAGCAGTAGACACCGCGGGGAGACCCAGTACTTC. Protein product: CASSRHRGETQYF.

The V gene is TRBV6-5, the J gene TRBJ2-3; possible D gene TRBD2, 7 bases. V was pared by 6 bases and J by 1 base, with 14 bases between. CDR1 is MNHEY, CDR2 SVGAGI, per germline. There are 15 residues in the CDR3. The CDR3 region is CASSFWGGRTDTQYF. CDR3 coding DNA: TGTGCCAGCAGCTTTTGGGGGGGGCGCACAGATACGCAGTATTTT.

V gene TRBV19 combines with J gene TRBJ2-1, with D maybe TRBD2 (6 bases). The CDR3 contains 17 residues. Germline CDR1 LNHDA, CDR2 SQIVND (reference sequence). Trimming left V 6 bases short and J 4 bases short, with 22 bases between. The CDR3 sequence is CASSSGDGGRPYNEQFF. As DNA, the CDR3 is TGTGCCAGTAGCTCCGGGGATGGGGGGAGGCCGTACAATGAGCAGTTCTTC.

The V call is TRBV18, the J call TRBJ2-5; no reliable D call. The length of the CDR3 is 14 residues. V was cut by 3 bases and J by 5 bases, with 13 bases left in between. The germline V gene encodes CDR1 KGHSH and CDR2 LQKENI. CDR3 coding DNA: TGTGCCAGCTCACCCGATGCAGGCAAGGAGACCCAGTACTTC. Translation: CASSPDAGKETQYF.

A few counts support this clone. The chain carries TRBV14 and TRBJ2-7, with a weak D call TRBD1 (5 bases). The V gene's germline CDR1 is SGHDN and CDR2 FVKESK. V lost 9 bases to trimming and J lost 3 bases, with 27 bases between them. This CDR3 is 17 amino acids long. This chain's CDR3 is CARNTVLDTTRYYEQYF. CDR3 nucleotide sequence: TGTGCCAGAAACACCGTTCTGGACACGACCCGTTACTACGAGCAGTACTTC.

J is TRBJ2-7 and V is TRBV6-2 or TRBV6-3; 13 bases match TRBD2. The J segment lost 1 base and the V segment lost 0 bases, leaving 9 bases of the junction unmatched. The CDR3 contains 19 residues. Germline V gene sequence: CDR1 MNHEY, CDR2 SVGEGT. The CDR3 here is CASSYSRLAGGDVSYEQYF. The DNA for the CDR3 is TGTGCCAGCAGTTACTCGAGACTAGCGGGAGGTGATGTGTCCTACGAGCAGTACTTC.

The chain is built from TRBV9 and TRBJ2-1; 13 bases align to TRBD2. The CDR3 has 19 amino acids. Germline CDR1 reads SGDLS; CDR2 reads YYNGEE. V trimming: 4 bases; J trimming: 2 bases; junction bases outside the gene matches: 12. In nucleotides, the CDR3 is TGTGCCAGCAGCACCGGACTAGCGGGAGTCTACAGTCCCTACAATGAGCAGTTCTTC. As protein: CASSTGLAGVYSPYNEQFF. Full variable domain (missing parts from reference TRBV9 and TRBJ2-1): DSGVTQTPKHLITATGQRVTLRCSPRSGDLSVYWYQQSLDQGLQFLIQYYNGEERAKGNILERFSAQQFPDLHSELNLSSLELGDSALYFCASSTGLAGVYSPYNEQFFGPGTRLTVL.

The chain uses TRBV6-4 and TRBJ2-1; perhaps TRBD1 as D (5 bases). In germline, CDR1 is MRHNA, CDR2 SNTAGT. CDR3 length: 14 residues. The V end was cut by 0 bases, the J end by 9 bases, with 12 bases between. Here the CDR3 reads CASSDSTETGEQFF. The CDR3 DNA is TGTGCCAGCAGTGACTCGACAGAGACGGGTGAGCAGTTCTTC.

This sequence joins TRBV6-2 or TRBV6-3 and TRBJ2-1; D may be TRBD2 (5 bases). V dropped 2 bases and J dropped 6 bases, with 14 bases sitting between them. Per germline, CDR1 MNHEY and CDR2 SVGEGT. CDR3 length: 15 amino acids. CDR3 loop: CASSYVGARSNEQFF. The CDR3 nucleotides read TGTGCCAGCAGTTACGTGGGAGCCAGGAGCAATGAGCAGTTCTTC.

The count of this clone is one. The J gene is TRBJ2-1, the V gene TRBV6-2 or TRBV6-3; tentatively, D is TRBD1 (5 bases). Germline CDR1 is MNHEY and CDR2 is SVGEGT. The CDR3 sequence is 16 residues long. Trimming cost V 0 bases and J 4 bases, with 13 bases left between them. CDR3 sequence: CASSYSKSGRYNEQFF. In DNA form, the CDR3 reads TGTGCCAGCAGTTACTCGAAGTCAGGGCGGTACAATGAGCAGTTCTTC.

CDR3: CASSLIGGGPVETQYF. The CDR3 region has the DNA TGTGCCAGCAGCTTAATCGGAGGAGGGCCAGTTGAGACCCAGTACTTC. This sequence joins TRBV7-3 and TRBJ2-5; TRBD2 might be the D (6 bases). CDR1 is SGHTA, CDR2 FQGTGA, per germline. Deletions cut 1 base from V and 5 bases from J, with 17 bases between. There are 16 residues in the CDR3.

This chain joins TRBV6-5 and TRBJ2-3; perhaps TRBD2 as D (6 bases). The CDR3 spans 14 residues. Per the germline V gene, CDR1 is MNHEY and CDR2 is SVGAGI. Between the trimmed V and J ends, which lost 6 bases and 2 bases, there was a span of 12 bases. Written as DNA, the CDR3 is TGTGCCAGCAGCCCGGGCGGGAACACAGATACGCAGTATTTT. It translates to CASSPGGNTDTQYF.

The chain links TRBV6-1 to TRBJ1-4; 7 bases align to TRBD1. V was clipped by 3 bases and J by 7 bases; unmatched bases: 5. CDR3 length: 14 residues. Germline CDR1 reads MNHNS; CDR2 reads SASEGT. This CDR3 is CASSDQTGAEKLFF. DNA of the CDR3: TGTGCCAGCAGTGATCAAACAGGGGCTGAAAAACTGTTTTTT.

This clone was recorded once. This chain links TRBV7-9 with TRBJ1-2, with D tentatively TRBD1 (5 bases). Germline CDR1 reads SEHNR; CDR2 reads FQNEAQ (reference sequence). The CDR3 has 15 amino acids. The V and J ends lost 1 base and 0 bases respectively, with 9 bases between them. The CDR3 reads CASSLEGNSNYGYTF. Here the CDR3 DNA reads TGTGCCAGCAGCTTAGAGGGGAACTCTAACTATGGCTACACCTTC.

V and J are TRBV30 and TRBJ2-2; 7 bases are a match to TRBD1. With V trimmed by 1 base and J by 4 bases, 3 bases remained unmatched. The CDR3 is made up of 14 amino acids. CDR1 is GTSNPN, CDR2 SVGIG, per germline (reference sequence). The CDR3: CAWSEGAGTGELFF. The CDR3 region has the DNA TGTGCCTGGAGTGAGGGGGCGGGCACCGGGGAGCTGTTTTTT.

The chain couples TRBV6-5 to TRBJ2-7, with D unresolved. Germline CDR1 is MNHEY and CDR2 is SVGAGI. There are 12 residues in the CDR3. Between the trimmed V and J ends, which lost 8 bases and 4 bases, there was a span of 12 bases. The CDR3 loop reads CASEKSGYEQYF. CDR3 DNA sequence: TGTGCCAGCGAAAAATCAGGATACGAGCAGTACTTC.

This chain connects TRBV9 to TRBJ2-3, with 11 bases fitting TRBD2. The germline V gene has CDR1 SGDLS and CDR2 YYNGEE. This CDR3 is 16 amino acids long. With 0 bases clipped from V and 5 bases from J, the junction kept 5 bases outside the gene matches. CDR3 in DNA: TGTGCCAGCAGCGTAGCACTAGCGGGAGATCAAGATACGCAGTATTTT. Protein product: CASSVALAGDQDTQYF.

This clone occurred once. J is TRBJ2-2 and V is TRBV6-5; maybe TRBD1 (6 bases). Germline CDR1 MNHEY, CDR2 SVGAGI. The CDR3 sequence is 15 residues long. V was cut by 0 bases and J by 5 bases, with 10 bases left in between. The CDR3 DNA sequence: TGTGCCAGCAGTTACTCTAATACAGGGACCGGGGAGCTGTTTTTT. Translating gives CASSYSNTGTGELFF.

The chain recombines TRBV14 with TRBJ2-3; 10 nucleotides match TRBD1. Germline CDR1 SGHDN, CDR2 FVKESK. CDR3 length: 17 amino acids. The ends lost 0 bases at V and 2 bases at J; junction bases unmatched: 5. CDR3 region: CASSQDRGQGPTDTQYF. The CDR3 DNA sequence: TGTGCCAGCAGCCAAGACAGGGGACAGGGGCCCACAGATACGCAGTATTTT.

V gene TRBV5-4 combines with J gene TRBJ2-1; the match to TRBD2 covers 11 bases. Germline V lookup: CDR1 SGHNT, CDR2 YYREEE (reference sequence). The CDR3 runs to 15 residues. Unmatched junction bases numbered 4, after V lost 0 bases and J lost 8 bases. CDR3 coding DNA: TGTGCCAGCAGCTTGGCGACTAGCGGGAACCATGAGCAGTTCTTC. This translates into CASSLATSGNHEQFF.